What follows are 10 T cell receptor beta chains derived from one specimen sequenced in a study of regulatory T cells in long-lasting Graves disease. Time point meaning: persistent/refractory GD, antithyroid drugs over 5 years with positive TRAb. Isolated PBMC RNA provided the starting material for the TCR library. The authors built TCR beta libraries using iRepertoire HTBI primers and Arm-PCR of CDR3 regions. A single record per CDR3 protein comes from TCRdb applying MiXCR to the multiplex PCR reads. The top ten clones hold around 24% of a sample with 400,000 or so distinct CDR3 sequences, around 24% of them seen once. The sample consisted of peripheral blood mononuclear cells (PBMCs), taken when the disease was refractory, from a patient treated with antithyroid drugs. The receptors here all came from a female donor with Graves disease.

Only a few counts were recorded for this clonotype. The V call is TRBV20-1, the J call TRBJ1-1, with 7 bases identical to TRBD1. Germline V gene data show CDR1 as DFQATT and CDR2 as SNEGSKA (reference sequence). The CDR3 length is 14 residues. Germline trimming cut 0 bases from V and 1 base from J; bases unmatched to any gene: 2. The CDR3 loop reads CSARESGGNTEAFF. Written as DNA, the CDR3 is TGCAGTGCTAGAGAGTCAGGGGGGAACACTGAAGCTTTCTTT.

J is TRBJ2-7 and V is TRBV3-1; D unclear. Germline CDR1 LGHDT, CDR2 YNNKEL (reference sequence). Trimming pared 1 base from V and 5 bases from J, leaving 12 bases between. This CDR3 comprises 14 residues. CDR3 bases: TGTGCCAGCAGCCAAGTTCTGATTAGTGACGAGCAGTACTTC. It specifies CASSQVLISDEQYF.

This clonotype was observed at least ten times. The chain carries TRBV2 and TRBJ2-1; D tentatively reads TRBD1 or TRBD2 (6 bases each). Germline V gene data show CDR1 as SNHLY and CDR2 as FYNNEI. Trimming took 2 bases from V and 4 from J, leaving 12 bases between them. The CDR3 runs 15 residues. The CDR3 DNA follows: TGTGCCAGCAGTGAACTAGGGGGGCCTTACAATGAGCAGTTCTTC. Translating it yields CASSELGGPYNEQFF.

This clonotype was observed at least ten times. This chain links TRBV29-1 with TRBJ1-1, with 8 positions matching TRBD1. Trimming cost V 2 bases and J 1 base; bases outside gene matches: 6. The germline gives CDR1 SQVTM, CDR2 ANQGSEA. The CDR3 is 15 amino acids. The CDR3 is CSVELTGTGNTEAFF. The CDR3 DNA sequence: TGCAGCGTTGAATTGACAGGGACAGGGAACACTGAAGCTTTCTTT.

This clonotype showed up just once. The conserved final phenylalanine or tryptophan is absent from the CDR3, which likely points to a read error. The gene calls are TRBV12-3 or TRBV12-4 and TRBJ1-1, with 8 nucleotides matching TRBD1. CDR3 length: 14 amino acids. V trimming: 0 bases; J trimming: 4 bases; junction bases outside the gene matches: 1. Written as DNA, the CDR3 is TGTGCCAGCAGTTTAGCACAGGGGGGCACTGAAGCTTTCTCT. This encodes CASSLAQGGTEAFS.

In its sample, this clonotype was seen a few times. The chain combines TRBV27 with TRBJ1-6; TRBD1 might be the D (6 bases). CDR1 is MNHEY and CDR2 is SMNVEV in the germline V gene (reference sequence). Trimming stripped 5 bases from V and 7 bases from J, with 21 bases between. The CDR3 runs 17 residues. The CDR3 bases are TGTGCCAGCAGTCCCAGAGTGGGGGCCTCTGGGAATTCACCCCTCCACTTT. Its translation: CASSPRVGASGNSPLHF.

This clonotype was observed many times. This chain links TRBV7-2 with TRBJ1-2; 7 bases align to TRBD1. CDR3 size: 14 residues. Germline trimming cut 2 bases from V and 2 bases from J; bases unmatched to any gene: 2. The V gene's germline CDR1 is SGHTA and CDR2 FQGNSA. CDR3 sequence: CASSLQGGNYGYTF. In nucleotides, the CDR3 is TGTGCCAGCAGCTTACAGGGGGGAAACTATGGCTACACCTTC.

About this clonotype itself: A much bigger clone sits one base away, suggesting this may be a read error. This is likely a read error, given that the CDR3 carries no conserved phenylalanine or tryptophan at its end. The chain uses TRBV20-1 and TRBJ2-5; D is perhaps TRBD1 (5 bases). The germline CDR1 and CDR2 sequences are DFQATT and SNEGSKA (reference sequence). The CDR3 contains 14 residues. V dropped 0 bases and J dropped 9 bases, with 17 bases sitting between them. The CDR3 is CSARDTQGPMAQYS. The CDR3 bases are TGCAGTGCTAGAGATACGCAGGGCCCCATGGCCCAGTACTCC.

This clonotype was detected a few times. The chain has TRBV18 and TRBJ1-1; a weak D match, TRBD1 (6 bases). V was shortened by 5 bases and J by 1 base, with 11 bases between the two germline ends. CDR3 length: 14 amino acids. CDR1 is KGHSH and CDR2 is LQKENI in the germline V gene. The DNA for the CDR3 is TGTGCCAGCTCATCACAGGGTTCGAACACTGAAGCTTTCTTT. Its protein is CASSSQGSNTEAFF. Full variable domain (rest looked up from reference TRBV18 and TRBJ1-1): NAGVMQNPRHLVRRRGQEARLRCSPMKGHSHVYWYRQLPEEGLKFMVYLQKENIIDESGMPKERFSAEFPKEGPSILRIQQVVRGDSAAYFCASSSQGSNTEAFFGQGTRLTVV.

This clonotype was detected a few times. The chain has TRBV20-1 and TRBJ1-5; D is perhaps TRBD1 (6 bases). Trimming removed 2 bases from V and 4 bases from J, with 9 bases in between. This CDR3 spans 13 amino acids. Germline values: CDR1 DFQATT, CDR2 SNEGSKA (reference sequence). The CDR3 DNA is TGCAGTGCTAGACCGCAGGGGAATCAGCCCCAGCATTTT. This gives the protein CSARPQGNQPQHF.